These T cell receptor beta chains were read from a single sample in a study of cytomegalovirus exposure and HLA in healthy donors. The repertoire was sequenced with immunoSEQ multiplex PCR; TCRdb's copy has only in-frame clones and lacks some. The sample includes about 200,000 clones, about 80% of them seen just once. Sequenced: PBMCs. These receptors were collected from a woman aged 25 to 45 in good health and CMV-seronegative. Both conserved end residues are part of each CDR3. Fields, in order: clone size, V gene, J gene, D gene, CDR3 protein, CDR3 DNA. D genes are given only for firm matches. A clone size is listed for some rows: how often the clone was seen (once, few, many), or a class if it is expanded.

once	TRBV5-4	TRBJ2-1	TRBD2	CASSLAGPWDEQFF	TGTGCCAGCAGCTTAGCGGGGCCCTGGGATGAGCAGTTCTTC
.	TRBV19	TRBJ1-5	.	CASTSPRGGGPNQPQHF	TGTGCCAGTACCTCCCCCCGGGGGGGAGGGCCAAATCAGCCCCAGCATTTT
.	TRBV11-2	TRBJ1-2	.	CASSWTPNYGYTF	TGTGCCAGCAGCTGGACTCCTAACTATGGCTACACCTTC
once	TRBV7-6	TRBJ2-5	.	CASSRGRGGQETQYF	TGTGCCAGCAGCCGGGGGAGGGGGGGGCAAGAGACCCAGTACTTC
.	TRBV10-3	TRBJ2-7	TRBD1	CAIRLTGGTYEQYF	TGTGCCATCAGATTGACAGGGGGTACCTACGAGCAGTACTTC
.	TRBV28	TRBJ2-5	TRBD2	CASSLPGTSGKGAWTQYF	TGTGCCAGCAGCCTACCGGGGACTAGCGGGAAAGGTGCTTGGACCCAGTACTTC
.	TRBV12-5	TRBJ2-1	TRBD2	CASGLGILAGAGSYNEQFF	TGTGCTAGTGGTTTGGGGATCCTAGCGGGAGCGGGCTCCTACAATGAGCAGTTCTTC
.	TRBV7-3	TRBJ1-3	.	CASSLYGTYGNTIYF	TGTGCCAGCAGCTTATACGGGACATATGGAAACACCATATATTTT
.	TRBV5-4	TRBJ2-1	.	CASSFDQRNEQFF	TGTGCCAGCAGCTTCGACCAGAGGAATGAGCAGTTCTTC
.	TRBV5-6	TRBJ2-7	TRBD1	CASSLETGERYEQYF	TGTGCCAGCAGCTTAGAGACAGGGGAGAGGTACGAGCAGTACTTC
.	TRBV6-1	TRBJ1-2	.	CASSRSPHGYTF	TGTGCCAGCAGCCGTTCTCCCCATGGCTACACCTTC
.	TRBV5-1	TRBJ1-4	.	CASSWGAPEEKLFF	TGCGCCAGCAGCTGGGGCGCCCCGGAGGAAAAACTGTTTTTT
.	TRBV18	TRBJ1-1	.	CASSSLSLNTEAFF	TGTGCCAGCTCATCCTTATCCCTGAACACTGAAGCTTTCTTT
.	TRBV19	TRBJ2-1	TRBD2	CASSPTPGTSGSYNEQFF	TGTGCCAGTAGTCCGACTCCCGGGACTAGCGGTTCCTACAATGAGCAGTTCTTC
.	TRBV7-6	TRBJ2-3	TRBD2	CASRRGGGTDTQYF	TGTGCCAGCCGCCGGGGGGGCGGCACAGATACGCAGTATTTT
.	TRBV6-6	TRBJ1-1	.	CASSYRGKRAEAFF	TGTGCCAGCAGTTACCGGGGTAAGAGGGCTGAAGCTTTCTTT
.	TRBV5-1	TRBJ2-5	.	CASSAGKIETQYF	TGCGCCAGCAGCGCAGGAAAAATAGAGACCCAGTACTTC